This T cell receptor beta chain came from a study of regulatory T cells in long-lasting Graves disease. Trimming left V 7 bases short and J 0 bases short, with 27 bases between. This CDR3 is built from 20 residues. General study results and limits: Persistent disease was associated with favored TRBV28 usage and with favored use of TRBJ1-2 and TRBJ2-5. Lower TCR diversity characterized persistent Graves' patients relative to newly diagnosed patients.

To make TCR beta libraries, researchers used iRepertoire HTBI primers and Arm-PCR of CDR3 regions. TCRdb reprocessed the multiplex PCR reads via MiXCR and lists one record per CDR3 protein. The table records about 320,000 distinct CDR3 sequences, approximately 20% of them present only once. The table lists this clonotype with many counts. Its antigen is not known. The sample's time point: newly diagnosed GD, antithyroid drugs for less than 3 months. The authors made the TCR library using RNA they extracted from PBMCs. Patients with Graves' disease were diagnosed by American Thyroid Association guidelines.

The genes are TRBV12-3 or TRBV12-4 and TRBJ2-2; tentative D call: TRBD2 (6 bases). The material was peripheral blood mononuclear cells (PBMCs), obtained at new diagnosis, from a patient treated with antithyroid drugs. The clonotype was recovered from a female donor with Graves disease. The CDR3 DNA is TGTGCCAGCATAAGTTCGGCAGACAGACTAGTTCAGACGAACACCGGGGAGCTGTTTTTT. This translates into CASISSADRLVQTNTGELFF.